Listed below are T cell receptor beta chains from one sample, sequenced in a study of CD8 T cells in ankylosing spondylitis. TCRdb recomputed calls from the 5' RACE reads with MiXCR, one row per CDR3 protein. The table lists around 340,000 distinct CDR3 sequences, about 15% of them singletons. Sequencing was done on a sample of blood, either unsorted or a sorted T cell fraction (not recorded which). Source of these receptors: a male donor with ankylosing spondylitis or in good health (not recorded which). Both conserved end residues are part of each CDR3. A D gene is named only where the DNA matches it firmly.

j_call v_call d_call cdr3_length cdr3_aa
TRBJ1-1 TRBV12-3/TRBV12-4 . 13 CASTLGAQAEAFF
TRBJ1-5 TRBV6-1 . 16 CASSRLKGVQNQPQHF
TRBJ2-1 TRBV11-2 . 17 CASSRASLDYGNTEQFF
TRBJ1-2 TRBV19 . 14 CASRDREPNYGYTF
TRBJ2-1 TRBV11-1 . 15 CASSLDIARGNEQFF
TRBJ2-5 TRBV7-9 . 14 CASSITHSRETQYF
TRBJ2-7 TRBV6-5 TRBD1 17 CASSYSHDGQGPYEQYF
TRBJ1-1 TRBV29-1 . 12 CSVGKGRTEAFF
TRBJ2-2 TRBV7-2 . 13 CASSIGVTGELFF
TRBJ2-7 TRBV11-2 TRBD2 16 CASSSLNGGNIYEQYF
TRBJ2-5 TRBV6-1 . 15 CASRSPGTSQETQYF
TRBJ2-3 TRBV30 . 13 CAWSVKGTDTQYF
TRBJ1-2 TRBV15 . 13 CATSRAGPYGYTF
TRBJ1-5 TRBV12-3/TRBV12-4 TRBD1 15 CASSFTGGPNQPQHF
TRBJ2-7 TRBV27 TRBD2 15 CASRRTTSGIYEQYF
TRBJ2-4 TRBV5-1 . 16 CASSFGAIGAKNIQYF
TRBJ2-3 TRBV9 . 13 CASTPTPTDTQYF
TRBJ2-5 TRBV12-3/TRBV12-4 TRBD2 17 CASSPPLLSGRPQTQYF
TRBJ1-2 TRBV18 . 15 CASSPGRAEIYGYTF
TRBJ2-7 TRBV5-5 . 14 CASSLIQGRNEQYF
TRBJ1-5 TRBV12-3/TRBV12-4 . 13 CASSPQGREPQHF
TRBJ1-4 TRBV3-1 TRBD1 15 CASSQLQGTNEKLFF
TRBJ1-1 TRBV12-3/TRBV12-4 . 14 CASSSGRVNTEAFF
TRBJ2-7 TRBV6-1 TRBD2 17 CASSESLAGTISYEQYF
TRBJ2-1 TRBV9 . 13 CASSSRPYNEQFF
TRBJ1-6 TRBV12-3/TRBV12-4 . 14 CASRRAEEGSPLHF
TRBJ2-4 TRBV5-1 TRBD1 17 CSSSQGDRLIAKNIQYF
TRBJ1-1 TRBV30 TRBD1 16 CAWSGGTGSSNTEAFF
TRBJ2-2 TRBV2 . 21 CASSEEFFLPGPLANTGELFF
TRBJ2-2 TRBV12-3/TRBV12-4 . 15 CASSFGAGFTGELFF
TRBJ2-2 TRBV6-5 . 15 CASRLQGSNTGELFF
TRBJ2-2 TRBV4-2 . 16 CASSQDPGQNTGELFF